The 18 T cell receptor beta chains presented below share a single source sample, sequenced in a study of T cells in Graves' hyperthyroidism and ophthalmopathy. Amplification targeted TCR beta CDR3 regions from RNA transcripts. A first-round RT-PCR of the TCR CDR3 used the HTBI primer set. TCRdb passed the multiplex PCR reads through MiXCR, listing each CDR3 protein once. Among roughly 290,000 distinct CDR3 sequences, 15% to 20% were seen once, and the ten largest hold just over 55%. The sequenced sample consisted of blood. These receptors came from a woman aged 60-70 years with Graves' ophthalmopathy.

This clonotype was detected many times. The chain carries TRBV28 and TRBJ2-3; D is perhaps TRBD2 (5 bases). Germline V gene sequence: CDR1 MDHEN, CDR2 SYDVKM. This CDR3 is built from 14 residues. The ends were cut back, 5 bases at V and 1 base at J, with 10 bases in the middle. CDR3 sequence: CASSASSGTDTQYF. CDR3 DNA: TGTGCCAGCAGTGCCAGTAGCGGCACAGATACGCAGTATTTT.

This clonotype came up many times. One junction end does not reproduce the germline sequence, and a read error may be involved. This chain links TRBV7-7 with TRBJ2-1; 9 bases agree with TRBD1. Germline CDR1 and CDR2: SSHAT and FNYEAQ (reference sequence). The CDR3 is made up of 15 amino acids. CDR3 protein: CASSQGTGRSNEQFF. CDR3 DNA: TGTGCTAGCAGCCAAGGGACAGGGAGAAGCAATGAGCAGTTCTTC.

This clonotype has a handful of counts. The rearrangement joins TRBV27 to TRBJ1-2; D unclear. The V gene's germline CDR1 is MNHEY and CDR2 SMNVEV (reference sequence). V lost 5 bases, J lost 5 bases, and 24 bases lay in between. The length of the CDR3 is 17 residues. The DNA of the CDR3 is TGTGCCAGCAGTCAGACGGCCCCAGGAAAGAAACGGTATGGCTACACCTTC. This codes for CASSQTAPGKKRYGYTF.

The rearrangement joins TRBV6-1 to TRBJ1-1; 8 positions match TRBD1. The germline V gene has CDR1 MNHNS and CDR2 SASEGT. The CDR3 runs to 16 residues. V was pared by 5 bases and J by 0 bases, with 8 bases of the junction left unmatched. DNA for the CDR3: TGTGCCAGCAGTCAAAACGGACAGGGCCTGAACACTGAAGCTTTCTTT. It yields the protein CASSQNGQGLNTEAFF.

The sample holds many counts of this clonotype. The chain couples TRBV12-3 or TRBV12-4 to TRBJ1-1; D might be TRBD1 (6 bases). V was shortened by 8 bases and J by 5 bases, with 15 bases between the two germline ends. This CDR3 has 13 residues. CDR3 in amino acids: CASRSSRGTEAFF. The CDR3 DNA is TGTGCCAGCCGATCCTCCAGGGGAACTGAAGCTTTCTTT.

Points on this clonotype: This may arise from a read error, as a much more abundant clone is one base away. The V and J genes are TRBV7-9 and TRBJ2-5, with 8 bases identical to TRBD1. CDR3 length: 14 residues. After removal of 3 bases from V and 5 bases from J, the junction contained 5 bases not matched to a gene. In germline, CDR1 is SEHNR, CDR2 FQNEAQ (reference sequence). The CDR3 is CASSFYRGFETQYF. The CDR3 bases are TGTGCCAGCAGCTTTTACAGGGGGTTCGAGACCCAGTACTTC.

This clonotype has more than one count but fewer than ten. An end of the junction differs from the germline gene, which may be a read error. The chain employs TRBV3-1 and TRBJ2-1; weak D call: TRBD2 (5 bases). In germline, CDR1 is LGHDT, CDR2 YNNKEL (reference sequence). The CDR3 is 15 residues long. The CDR3 DNA reads TGTGGCAGCAGCCAAGTTAACGGGGCCTACAATGAGCAGTTCTTC. Its protein is CGSSQVNGAYNEQFF.

This clonotype was observed a few times. The rearrangement links TRBV3-1 to TRBJ2-7, with TRBD2 matching 8 bases. From germline, CDR1 is LGHDT and CDR2 YNNKEL (reference sequence). Trimming took 4 bases from V and 6 from J; bases not matched to a gene: 11. The CDR3 is 15 amino acids. The CDR3 sequence: CASSPLRGGLSEQYF. The CDR3 DNA reads as TGTGCCAGCAGCCCCCTCCGGGGGGGCCTTTCCGAGCAGTACTTC.

This clonotype has ten or more counts. The V and J genes are TRBV28 and TRBJ2-2; D is uncertain. The length of the CDR3 is 13 residues. With 6 bases removed from V and 1 base from J, the gap between germline ends came to 6 bases. CDR1 is MDHEN, CDR2 SYDVKM, per germline. Here the CDR3 reads CASSIRNTGELFF. Here the CDR3 DNA reads TGTGCCAGCAGCATAAGGAACACCGGGGAGCTGTTTTTT. Filled out from reference TRBV28 and TRBJ2-2, the complete variable domain reads DVKVTQSSRYLVKRTGEKVFLECVQDMDHENMFWYRQDPGLGLRLIYFSYDVKMKEKGDIPEGYSVSREKKERFSLILESASTNQTSMYLCASSIRNTGELFFGEGSRLTVL.

This clonotype appeared a few times. The rearrangement uses TRBV20-1 and TRBJ1-1, with no clear D. V was pared by 6 bases and J by 1 base, with 15 bases between. The germline V gene has CDR1 DFQATT and CDR2 SNEGSKA (reference sequence). There are 14 residues in the CDR3. CDR3 loop: CSALHGSGNTEAFF. The CDR3 DNA follows: TGCAGTGCCCTTCACGGGAGCGGGAACACTGAAGCTTTCTTT.

This clonotype was detected ten times or more. The V and J genes are TRBV7-9 and TRBJ2-3, with D maybe TRBD1 (6 bases). The CDR3 loop spans 14 amino acids. V was trimmed by 0 bases and J by 10 bases, leaving 14 bases between them. Germline CDR1 and CDR2: SEHNR and FQNEAQ (reference sequence). The CDR3 DNA reads as TGTGCCAGCAGCTTAGCGGAAGGGGGACCCTCGCAGTATTTT. It translates to CASSLAEGGPSQYF. The full variable domain, its missing parts supplied by reference TRBV7-9 and TRBJ2-3, is DTGVSQNPRHKITKRGQNVTFRCDPISEHNRLYWYRQTLGQGPEFLTYFQNEAQLEKSRLLSDRFSAERPKGSFSTLEIQRTEQGDSAMYLCASSLAEGGPSQYFGPGTRLTVL.

This clonotype has ten or more counts. The J gene is TRBJ2-1, the V gene TRBV4-2; TRBD1 aligns across 7 bases. CDR1 and CDR2 from the germline V gene are LGHNA and YNFKEQ. V was clipped by 2 bases and J by 5 bases; unmatched bases: 12. The CDR3 has 17 amino acids. The CDR3 reads CASSQPGQAIPDNEQFF. Written as DNA, the CDR3 is TGTGCCAGCAGCCAACCCGGACAGGCCATACCGGACAATGAGCAGTTCTTC.

Concerning this clonotype: It may be a read error: a sequence one base away is much more abundant. This chain uses TRBV28 with TRBJ1-1; D not resolved. CDR1 MDHEN and CDR2 SYDVKM come from the germline V gene. This CDR3 is built from 15 residues. This CDR3 reads CASSFSPTLNTGASF. CDR3 nucleotides: TGTGCCAGCAGTTTCTCCCCGACACTGAACACTGGAGCTTCCTTT.

This clonotype was observed many times. The chain recombines TRBV5-8 with TRBJ1-1, with 7 bases lining up with TRBD1. This CDR3 has 13 residues. Germline trimming cut 4 bases from V and 4 bases from J; bases unmatched to any gene: 4. Germline V lookup: CDR1 SGHTS, CDR2 YDEGEE. This CDR3 reads CASSRQGATEAFF. For the CDR3, the DNA is TGTGCCAGCAGCCGACAGGGCGCCACTGAAGCTTTCTTT.

The sample holds many counts of this clonotype. The chain uses TRBV11-2 and TRBJ1-1; D gene uncertain. CDR1 SGHAT and CDR2 FQNNGV come from the germline V gene. The ends were cut back, 1 base at V and 5 bases at J, with 11 bases in the middle. This CDR3 comprises 14 residues. This chain's CDR3 is CASSLAGIRTEAFF. In DNA, the CDR3 is TGTGCCAGCAGCTTAGCCGGCATTAGGACTGAAGCTTTCTTT.

This clonotype was recorded a few times. The chain joins TRBV2 to TRBJ2-3, with 13 bases lining up with TRBD2. The CDR3 contains 14 residues. Germline loops: CDR1 SNHLY, CDR2 FYNNEI. The J segment lost 7 bases and the V segment lost 6 bases, leaving 4 bases of the junction unmatched. CDR3 sequence: CASRTSGGVNTQYF. CDR3 in DNA: TGTGCCAGCAGAACTAGCGGGGGGGTTAATACGCAGTATTTT.

This clonotype occurred many times. The CDR3 DNA follows: TGCGCCAGCGCAGGGACCGTTAGTTCAAACACCGGGGAGCTGTTTTTT. It codes for CASAGTVSSNTGELFF. The J gene is TRBJ2-2, the V gene TRBV5-1; possibly TRBD1 or TRBD2 for D (5 bases each). Trimming pared 7 bases from V and 2 bases from J, leaving 18 bases between. The germline gives CDR1 SGHRS, CDR2 YFSETQ. CDR3 size: 16 residues.

This clonotype was seen repeatedly, ten times or more. This chain links TRBV7-9 with TRBJ2-5; no firm D call. This CDR3 contains 12 residues. Germline V gene lookup returns CDR1 SEHNR and CDR2 FQNEAQ (reference sequence). V lost 1 base to trimming and J lost 5 bases, with 5 bases between them. The CDR3 region is CASSLEWETQYF. The CDR3 DNA sequence: TGTGCCAGCAGCTTAGAGTGGGAGACCCAGTACTTC.